A selection of T cell receptor beta chains follows, all from one sample in a study of response to subunit inactivated influenza vaccine. TCRdb redid the calling of the RT-PCR reads with MiXCR, one entry per CDR3 protein. This sample carries about 520,000 distinct CDR3 sequences, less than 30% of them seen once, and the ten largest clones take under 2.5%. The sequenced sample was CD4+ T cells sorted from PBMCs, obtained more than 4 days after vaccination. The source is a man in his fifties or sixties who received an inactivated influenza vaccine. CDR3s include the opening cysteine and the closing phenylalanine or tryptophan. The D gene is left open where the match is weak. A row's size may be missing; if present it is once, few, many or a size class.

j_gene,abundance,v_gene,len,d_gene,CDR3aa,CDR3nt
TRBJ1-3,NA,TRBV20-1,15,TRBD1,CSARAGQDVGNTIYF,TGCAGTGCTAGGGCCGGACAGGACGTTGGAAACACCATATATTTT
TRBJ1-4,many,TRBV7-2,12,NA,CASSLWGEKLFF,TGTGCCAGCAGCTTATGGGGTGAAAAACTGTTTTTT
TRBJ2-4,few,TRBV7-2,14,TRBD1,CASSKTGAGDIQYF,TGTGCCAGCAGCAAAACAGGGGCAGGGGACATTCAGTACTTC
TRBJ1-2,few,TRBV6-1,13,NA,CASSRGRDYGYTF,TGTGCCAGCAGCCGAGGAAGGGACTATGGCTACACCTTC
TRBJ1-1,NA,TRBV12-3/TRBV12-4,14,NA,CASSPAGSYTEAFF,TGTGCCAGCAGTCCAGCGGGCAGTTACACTGAAGCTTTCTTT
TRBJ2-7,few,TRBV10-3,13,TRBD2,CASTGGDYYEQYF,TGTGCCTCGACGGGGGGAGACTACTACGAGCAGTACTTC
TRBJ2-1,NA,TRBV7-2,17,TRBD1,CASSPSRTGYDNNEQFF,TGTGCCAGCAGCCCTTCACGGACAGGGTACGATAACAATGAGCAGTTCTTC
TRBJ1-5,NA,TRBV14,18,NA,CASSQERPLEYSNQPQHF,TGTGCCAGCAGCCAAGAGCGGCCCTTGGAATATAGCAATCAGCCCCAGCATTTT
TRBJ2-3,NA,TRBV28,16,NA,CASERGLGGLTDTQYF,TGTGCCAGCGAAAGGGGTTTGGGGGGCCTCACAGATACGCAGTATTTT
TRBJ1-2,NA,TRBV6-5,15,TRBD1,CASSWGQGPNYGYTF,TGTGCCAGCAGTTGGGGACAGGGGCCTAACTATGGCTACACCTTC
TRBJ2-3,NA,TRBV20-1,17,TRBD2,CSANGLAGGESTDTQYF,TGCAGTGCTAATGGGCTAGCGGGGGGCGAAAGCACAGATACGCAGTATTTT